A single TCR beta chain is shown here with its context. Its antigen is not identified. Using its own MiXCR run on the 5' RACE reads, TCRdb lists one record per CDR3 protein. The sample yields 500,000 to 650,000 distinct CDR3 sequences, roughly an eighth seen once. The sample is drawn from a study of T cells after yellow fever vaccination. Study conclusions and caveats: Clones that expanded after primary vaccination mostly reappeared after the booster (roughly 95% CD4, 75% to 90% CD8). A faster peak, day 5 versus 15, was reached by the weaker secondary response.

Germline lookup yields CDR1 ENHRY and CDR2 SYGVKD. V shed 6 bases, J shed 7 bases, and the junction held 17 bases outside the gene matches. There are 18 residues in the CDR3. Sample: PBMCs, taken on the day of the yellow fever booster vaccination. The receptor was derived from a man aged 25 to 40 who received the YFV17D yellow fever vaccine. This rearrangement joins TRBV10-3 to TRBJ2-2; TRBD1 agrees at 10 bases. CDR3: CAIRETGGRISGRGELFF. CDR3 in DNA: TGTGCCATCAGAGAGACAGGGGGCCGCATCTCGGGTCGCGGGGAGCTGTTTTTT.